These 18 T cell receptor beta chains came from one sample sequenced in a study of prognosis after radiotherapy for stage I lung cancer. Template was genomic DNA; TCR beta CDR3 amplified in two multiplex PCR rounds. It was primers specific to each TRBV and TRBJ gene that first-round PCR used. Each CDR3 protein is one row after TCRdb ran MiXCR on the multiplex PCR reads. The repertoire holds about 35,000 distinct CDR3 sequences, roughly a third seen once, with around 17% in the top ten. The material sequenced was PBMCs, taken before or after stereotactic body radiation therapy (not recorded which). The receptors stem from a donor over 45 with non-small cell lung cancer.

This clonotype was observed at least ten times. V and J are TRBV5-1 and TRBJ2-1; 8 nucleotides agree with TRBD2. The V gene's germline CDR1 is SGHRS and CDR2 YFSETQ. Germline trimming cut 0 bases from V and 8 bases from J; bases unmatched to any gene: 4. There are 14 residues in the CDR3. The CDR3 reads CASSLGLALDEQFF. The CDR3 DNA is TGCGCCAGCAGCTTGGGACTAGCGCTCGATGAGCAGTTCTTC.

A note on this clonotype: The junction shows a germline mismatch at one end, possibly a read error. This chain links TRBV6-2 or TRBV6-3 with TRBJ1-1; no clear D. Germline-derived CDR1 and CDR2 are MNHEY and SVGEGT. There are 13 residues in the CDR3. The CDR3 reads CASSPTENTESFF. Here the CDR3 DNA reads TGTGCCAGCAGTCCAACAGAGAACACTGAATCTTTCTTT.

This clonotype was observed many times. The CDR3 DNA reads as TGCGCCAGCAGCTCGCTCGGGACAAAAGGAAACACCATATATTTT. Amino acids: CASSSLGTKGNTIYF. V gene TRBV5-1 combines with J gene TRBJ1-3; tentatively, D is TRBD1 (6 bases). CDR3 length equals 15 residues. The germline V and J ends were trimmed by 3 bases and 4 bases, with 14 bases remaining between them. Germline CDR1 reads SGHRS; CDR2 reads YFSETQ.

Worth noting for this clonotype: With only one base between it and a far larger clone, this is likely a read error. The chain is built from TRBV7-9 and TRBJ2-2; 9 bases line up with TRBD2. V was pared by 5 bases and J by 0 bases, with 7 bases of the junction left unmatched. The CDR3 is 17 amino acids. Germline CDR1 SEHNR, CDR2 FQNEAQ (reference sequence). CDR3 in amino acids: CASSISSGTANTGELFF. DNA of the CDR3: TGTGCCAGCAGCATTTCTAGCGGGACCGCGAACACCGGGGAGCTGTTTTTT.

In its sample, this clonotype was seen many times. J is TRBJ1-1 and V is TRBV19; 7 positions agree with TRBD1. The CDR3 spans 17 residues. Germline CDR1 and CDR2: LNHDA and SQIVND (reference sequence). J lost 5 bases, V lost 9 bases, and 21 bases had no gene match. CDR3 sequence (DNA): TGTGCCAGCGGACGCCAAACAGGGGTGAGCGTATGGACTGAAGCTTTCTTT. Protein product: CASGRQTGVSVWTEAFF.

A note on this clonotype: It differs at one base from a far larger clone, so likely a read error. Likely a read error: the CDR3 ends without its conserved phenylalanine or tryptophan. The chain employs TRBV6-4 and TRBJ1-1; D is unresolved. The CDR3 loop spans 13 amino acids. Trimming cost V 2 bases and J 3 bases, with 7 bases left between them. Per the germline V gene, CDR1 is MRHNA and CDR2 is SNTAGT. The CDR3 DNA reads TGTGCCAGCAGTGACGAGGAGCACACTGAAGCTTTCTCT. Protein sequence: CASSDEEHTEAFS.

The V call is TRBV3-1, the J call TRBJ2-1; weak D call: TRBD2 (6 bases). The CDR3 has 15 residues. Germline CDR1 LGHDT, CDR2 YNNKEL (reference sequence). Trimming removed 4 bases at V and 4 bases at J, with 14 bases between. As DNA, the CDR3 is TGTGCCAGCAGCCGCCAGGATAGCGGATACAATGAGCAGTTCTTC. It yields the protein CASSRQDSGYNEQFF.

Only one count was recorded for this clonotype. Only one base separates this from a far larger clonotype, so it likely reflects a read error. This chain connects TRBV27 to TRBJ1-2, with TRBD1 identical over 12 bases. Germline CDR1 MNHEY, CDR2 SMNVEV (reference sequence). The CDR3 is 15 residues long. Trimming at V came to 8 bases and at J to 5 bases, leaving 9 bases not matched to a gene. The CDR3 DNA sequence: TGTGCCAGCCGGGGGACAGGGGGCGATGAGTATGGCTACACCTTC. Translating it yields CASRGTGGDEYGYTF.

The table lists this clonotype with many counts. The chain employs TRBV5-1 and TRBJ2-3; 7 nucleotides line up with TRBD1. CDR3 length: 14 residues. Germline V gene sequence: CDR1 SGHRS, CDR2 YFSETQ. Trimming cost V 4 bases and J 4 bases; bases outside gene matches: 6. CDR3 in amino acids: CASSPGQASDTQYF. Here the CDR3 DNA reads TGCGCCAGCAGCCCCGGACAGGCCTCAGATACGCAGTATTTT.

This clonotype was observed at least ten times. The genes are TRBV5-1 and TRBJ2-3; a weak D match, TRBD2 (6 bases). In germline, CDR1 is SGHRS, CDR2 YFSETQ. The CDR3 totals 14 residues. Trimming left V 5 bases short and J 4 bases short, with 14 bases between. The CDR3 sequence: CASRDGTLPDTQYF. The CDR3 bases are TGCGCCAGCAGGGACGGGACTCTTCCAGATACGCAGTATTTT.

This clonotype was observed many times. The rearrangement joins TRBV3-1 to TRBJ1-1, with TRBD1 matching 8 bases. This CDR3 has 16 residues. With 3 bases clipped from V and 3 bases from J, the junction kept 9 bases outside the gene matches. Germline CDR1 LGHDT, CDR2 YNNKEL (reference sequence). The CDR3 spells CASSHIGQGKYTEAFF. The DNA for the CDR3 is TGTGCCAGCAGCCATATTGGACAGGGAAAATACACTGAAGCTTTCTTT. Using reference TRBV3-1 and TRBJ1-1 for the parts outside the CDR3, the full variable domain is DTAVSQTPKYLVTQMGNDKSIKCEQNLGHDTMYWYKQDSKKFLKIMFSYNNKELIINETVPNRFSPKSPDKAHLNLHINSLELGDSAVYFCASSHIGQGKYTEAFFGQGTRLTVV.

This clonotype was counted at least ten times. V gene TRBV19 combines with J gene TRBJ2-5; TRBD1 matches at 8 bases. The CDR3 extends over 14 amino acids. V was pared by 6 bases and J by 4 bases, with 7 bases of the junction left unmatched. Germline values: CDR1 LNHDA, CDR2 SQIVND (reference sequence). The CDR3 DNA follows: TGTGCCAGTAGGGGGACAGGTCTTGGAGAGACCCAGTACTTC. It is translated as CASRGTGLGETQYF.

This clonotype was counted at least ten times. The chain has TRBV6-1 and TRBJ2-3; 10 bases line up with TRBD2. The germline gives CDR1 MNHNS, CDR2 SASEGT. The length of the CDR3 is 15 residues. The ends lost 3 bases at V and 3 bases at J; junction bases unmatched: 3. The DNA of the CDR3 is TGTGCCAGCAGTGACCTAGCGGGAGTGACAGATACGCAGTATTTT. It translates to CASSDLAGVTDTQYF.

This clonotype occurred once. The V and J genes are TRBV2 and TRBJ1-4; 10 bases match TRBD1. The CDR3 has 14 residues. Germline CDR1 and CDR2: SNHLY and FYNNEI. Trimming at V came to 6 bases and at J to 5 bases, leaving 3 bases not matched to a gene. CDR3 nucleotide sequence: TGTGCCAGCAGGAGACAGGGGGCGAATGAAAAACTGTTTTTT. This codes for CASRRQGANEKLFF.

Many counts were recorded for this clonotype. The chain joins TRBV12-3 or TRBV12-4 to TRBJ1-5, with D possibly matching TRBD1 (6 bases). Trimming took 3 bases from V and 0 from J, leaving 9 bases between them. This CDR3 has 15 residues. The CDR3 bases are TGTGCCAGCAGTTTGTACAGGGATAGCAATCAGCCCCAGCATTTT. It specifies CASSLYRDSNQPQHF.

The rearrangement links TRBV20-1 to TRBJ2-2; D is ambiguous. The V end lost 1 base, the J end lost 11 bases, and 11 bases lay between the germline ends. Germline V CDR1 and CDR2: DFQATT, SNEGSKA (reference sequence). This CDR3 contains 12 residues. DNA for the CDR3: TGCAGTGCTAGAGTGGCTCCGGGTGAGCTGTTTTTT. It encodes CSARVAPGELFF.

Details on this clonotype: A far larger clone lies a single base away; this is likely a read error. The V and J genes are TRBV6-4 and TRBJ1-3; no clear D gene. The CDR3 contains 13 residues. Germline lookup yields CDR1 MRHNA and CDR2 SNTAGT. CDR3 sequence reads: CVSTRGSGNTIYF. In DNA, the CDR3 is TGTGTCAGCACCCGAGGCTCTGGAAACACCATATATTTT.

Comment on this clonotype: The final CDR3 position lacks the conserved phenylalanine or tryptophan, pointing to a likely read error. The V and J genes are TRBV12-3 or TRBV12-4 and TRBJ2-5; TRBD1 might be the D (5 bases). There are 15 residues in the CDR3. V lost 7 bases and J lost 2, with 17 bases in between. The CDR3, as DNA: TGTGCCAGCATTTTTTTAGGGGAAACTCAAGAGACCCAGTACTCC. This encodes CASIFLGETQETQYS.